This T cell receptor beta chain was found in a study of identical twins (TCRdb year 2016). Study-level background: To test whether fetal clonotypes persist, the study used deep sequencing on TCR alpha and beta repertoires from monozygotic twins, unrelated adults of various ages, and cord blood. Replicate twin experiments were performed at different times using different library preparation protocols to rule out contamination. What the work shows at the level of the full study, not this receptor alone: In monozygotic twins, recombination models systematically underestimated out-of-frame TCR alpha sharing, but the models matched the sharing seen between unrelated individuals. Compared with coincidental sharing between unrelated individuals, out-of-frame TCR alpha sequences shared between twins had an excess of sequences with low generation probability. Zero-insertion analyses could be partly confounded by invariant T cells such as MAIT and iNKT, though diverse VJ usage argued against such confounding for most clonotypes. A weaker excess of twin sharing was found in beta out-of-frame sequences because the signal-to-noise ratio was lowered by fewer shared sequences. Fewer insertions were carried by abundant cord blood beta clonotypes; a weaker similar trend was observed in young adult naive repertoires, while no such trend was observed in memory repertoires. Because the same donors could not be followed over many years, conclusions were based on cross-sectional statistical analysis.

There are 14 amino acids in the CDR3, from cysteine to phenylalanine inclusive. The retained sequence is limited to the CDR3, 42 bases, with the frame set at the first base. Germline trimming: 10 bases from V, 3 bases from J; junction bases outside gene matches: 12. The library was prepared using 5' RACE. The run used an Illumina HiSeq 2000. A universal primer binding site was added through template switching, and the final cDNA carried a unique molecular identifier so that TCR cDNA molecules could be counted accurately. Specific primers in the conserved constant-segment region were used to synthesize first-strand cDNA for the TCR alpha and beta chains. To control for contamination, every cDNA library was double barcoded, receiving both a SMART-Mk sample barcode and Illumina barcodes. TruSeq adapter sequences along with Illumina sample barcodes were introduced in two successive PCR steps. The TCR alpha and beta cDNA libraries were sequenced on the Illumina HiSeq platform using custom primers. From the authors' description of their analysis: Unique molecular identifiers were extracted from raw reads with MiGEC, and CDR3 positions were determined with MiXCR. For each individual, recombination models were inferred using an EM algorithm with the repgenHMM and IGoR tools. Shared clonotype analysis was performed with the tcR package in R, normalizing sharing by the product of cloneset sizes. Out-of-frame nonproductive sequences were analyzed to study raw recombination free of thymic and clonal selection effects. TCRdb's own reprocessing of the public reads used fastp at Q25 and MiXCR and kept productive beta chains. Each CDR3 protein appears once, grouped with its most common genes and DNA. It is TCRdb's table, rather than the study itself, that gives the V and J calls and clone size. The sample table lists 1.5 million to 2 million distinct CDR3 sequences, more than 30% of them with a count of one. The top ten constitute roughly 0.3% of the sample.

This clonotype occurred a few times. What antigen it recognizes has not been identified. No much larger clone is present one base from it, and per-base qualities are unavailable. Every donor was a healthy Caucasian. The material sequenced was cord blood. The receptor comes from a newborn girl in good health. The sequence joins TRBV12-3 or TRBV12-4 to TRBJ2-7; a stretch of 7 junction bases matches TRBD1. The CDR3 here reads CAISRRDSYYEQYF. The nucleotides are TGTGCCATCTCACGCCGGGACAGTTACTACGAGCAGTACTTC.